This T cell receptor beta chain was recorded in a study of beta chain features in type 1 diabetes. Study observations and caveats: All four CD4+ subsets of Type 1 diabetes patients contained TCRB CDR3s that were moderately but significantly shorter. Lower insertion and higher deletion counts appeared at VDJ junctions in type 1 diabetes patients. Compared to healthy donors, patients appeared to have naive, central memory and Treg TCRB repertoires that were more alike.

Trimming took 4 bases from V and 0 from J; bases not matched to a gene: 3. This CDR3 comprises 16 residues. The germline V gene encodes CDR1 SGHTA and CDR2 FQGNSA. There are a few counts of this clone. The target antigen is unknown. TCRB transcripts that were expressed got sequenced, as all of the isolated RNA had been reverse transcribed. Repertoires were generated with immunoSEQ multiplex PCR, while TCRdb's copy carries only in-frame clones and drops some. The sample lists 240,000 or so clones, 25% to 35% occurring once. By way of CD45RO/CCR7/CD25/CD127/CD95/CD27, the CD4+ regulatory, stem cell-like memory, central memory and naive cells were sorted.

This clonotype was obtained from a man aged 25-40 years in good health. Sequenced: central memory CD4+ T cells from blood. The chain recombines TRBV7-2 with TRBJ2-3; 11 bases line up with TRBD2. CDR3 DNA sequence: TGTGCCAGCAGCTCCTGGACTAGCGGGAGCACAGATACGCAGTATTTT. The encoded protein is CASSSWTSGSTDTQYF.